The present TCR beta chain was sequenced within a study of T cell repertoires in cytomegalovirus infection. Looking at the study overall: The study used recently identified HLA-C-restricted and well-studied HLA-B-restricted CMV epitopes. Public TCR beta signatures provided an indication of both CMV infection and a matching HLA type.

This clonotype showed up just a few times. Antigen specificity is unknown. The germline V gene encodes CDR1 LNHNV and CDR2 YYDKDF (reference sequence). CDR3 size: 12 residues. V was pared by 1 base and J by 6 bases, with 4 bases between. One entry per CDR3 protein results from TCRdb running MiXCR on the reads. The sample holds about 570,000 distinct CDR3 sequences, 40% seen once. This specimen was cultured PBMCs, taken from culture after CMV antigen stimulation. The receptor's source is a human donor in good health (CMV status not recorded). Some clones in this sample may be carry-over from other donors' samples. The chain uses TRBV15 and TRBJ1-5; no firm D call. CDR3 residues: CATSRAGQPQHF. The CDR3 nucleotides are TGTGCCACCAGCAGAGCAGGTCAGCCCCAGCATTTT. The full variable domain, completed using reference TRBV15 and TRBJ1-5, is DAMVIQNPRYQVTQFGKPVTLSCSQTLNHNVMYWYQQKSSQAPKLLFHYYDKDFNNEADTPDNFQSRRPNTSFCFLDIRSPGLGDTAMYLCATSRAGQPQHFGDGTRLSIL.